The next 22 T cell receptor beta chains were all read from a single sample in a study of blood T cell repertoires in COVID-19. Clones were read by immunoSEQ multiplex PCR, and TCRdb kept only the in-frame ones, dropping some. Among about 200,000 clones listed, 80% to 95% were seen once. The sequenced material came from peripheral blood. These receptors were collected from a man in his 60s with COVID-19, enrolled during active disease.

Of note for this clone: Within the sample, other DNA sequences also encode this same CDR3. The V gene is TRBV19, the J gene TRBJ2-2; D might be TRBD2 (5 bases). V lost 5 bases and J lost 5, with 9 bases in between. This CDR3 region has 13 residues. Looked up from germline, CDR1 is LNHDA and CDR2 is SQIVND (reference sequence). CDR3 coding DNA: TGTGCCAGTAGTTCTACTAGAACCGGGGAGCTGTTTTTT. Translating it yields CASSSTRTGELFF.

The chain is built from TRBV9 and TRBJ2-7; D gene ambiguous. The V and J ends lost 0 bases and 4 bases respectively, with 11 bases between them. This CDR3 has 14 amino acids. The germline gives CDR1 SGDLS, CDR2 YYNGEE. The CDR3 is CASSVASSPYEQYF. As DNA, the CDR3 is TGTGCCAGCAGCGTAGCTAGTTCCCCTTACGAGCAGTACTTC.

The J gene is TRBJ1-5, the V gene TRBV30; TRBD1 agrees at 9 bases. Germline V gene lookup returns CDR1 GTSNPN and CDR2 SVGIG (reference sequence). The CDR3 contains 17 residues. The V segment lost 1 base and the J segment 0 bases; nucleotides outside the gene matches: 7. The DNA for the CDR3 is TGTGCCTGGAGTGCGACAGGGGGAAGTTATAGCAATCAGCCCCAGCATTTT. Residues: CAWSATGGSYSNQPQHF.

CDR3: CASTTAGASGTYQFF. The DNA for the CDR3 is TGTGCCAGCACAACGGCGGGGGCTAGCGGGACGTATCAGTTCTTC. This chain uses TRBV28 with TRBJ2-1; 9 bases line up with TRBD2. With 7 bases clipped from V and 13 bases from J, the junction kept 17 bases outside the gene matches. Germline loops: CDR1 MDHEN, CDR2 SYDVKM. CDR3 length: 15 amino acids.

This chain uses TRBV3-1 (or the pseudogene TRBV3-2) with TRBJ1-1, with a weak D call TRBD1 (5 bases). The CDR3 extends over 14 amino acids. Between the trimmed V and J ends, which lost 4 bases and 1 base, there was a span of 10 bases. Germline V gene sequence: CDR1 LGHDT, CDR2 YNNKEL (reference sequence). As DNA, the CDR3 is TGTGCCAGCAGCCGAACAACAGGGAACACTGAAGCTTTCTTT. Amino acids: CASSRTTGNTEAFF.

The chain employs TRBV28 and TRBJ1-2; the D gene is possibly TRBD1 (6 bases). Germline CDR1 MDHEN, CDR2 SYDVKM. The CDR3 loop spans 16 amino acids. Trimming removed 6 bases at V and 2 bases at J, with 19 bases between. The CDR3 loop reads CASSNSLGGGNYGYTF. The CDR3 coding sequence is TGTGCCAGCAGCAACTCACTTGGGGGGGGCAACTATGGCTACACCTTC.

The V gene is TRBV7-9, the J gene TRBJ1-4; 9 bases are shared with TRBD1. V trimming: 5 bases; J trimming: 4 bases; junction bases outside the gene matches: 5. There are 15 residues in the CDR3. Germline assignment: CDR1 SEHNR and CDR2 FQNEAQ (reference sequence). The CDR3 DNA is TGTGCCAGCAGCGCCGGGACAGGGATTAATGAAAAACTGTTTTTT. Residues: CASSAGTGINEKLFF.

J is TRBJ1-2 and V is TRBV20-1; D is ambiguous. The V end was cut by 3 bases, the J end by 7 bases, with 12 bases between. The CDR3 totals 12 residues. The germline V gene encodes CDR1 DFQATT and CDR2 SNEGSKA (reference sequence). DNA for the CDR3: TGCAGTGCTAGTGAAGGCAGGTTTGGCTACACCTTC. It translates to CSASEGRFGYTF.

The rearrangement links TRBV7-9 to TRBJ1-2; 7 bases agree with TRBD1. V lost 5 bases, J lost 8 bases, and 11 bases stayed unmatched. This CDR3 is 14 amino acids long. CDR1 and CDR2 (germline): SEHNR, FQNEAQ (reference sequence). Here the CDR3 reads CASSKGTASGGYTF. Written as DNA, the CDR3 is TGTGCCAGCAGCAAAGGGACAGCCTCTGGGGGCTACACCTTC.

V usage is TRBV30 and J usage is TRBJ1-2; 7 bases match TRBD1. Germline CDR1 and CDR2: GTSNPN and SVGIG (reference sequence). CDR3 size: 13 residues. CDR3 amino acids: CFLGQAPSYGYTF. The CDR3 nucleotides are TGTTTTTTAGGACAGGCCCCCTCCTATGGCTACACCTTC.

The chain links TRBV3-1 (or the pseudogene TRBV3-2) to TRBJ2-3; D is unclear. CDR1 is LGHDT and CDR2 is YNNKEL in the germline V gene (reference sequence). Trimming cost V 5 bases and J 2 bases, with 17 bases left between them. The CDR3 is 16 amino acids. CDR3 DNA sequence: TGTGCCAGCAGCACCCGTCCGCAGAAGATCACAGATACGCAGTATTTT. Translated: CASSTRPQKITDTQYF.

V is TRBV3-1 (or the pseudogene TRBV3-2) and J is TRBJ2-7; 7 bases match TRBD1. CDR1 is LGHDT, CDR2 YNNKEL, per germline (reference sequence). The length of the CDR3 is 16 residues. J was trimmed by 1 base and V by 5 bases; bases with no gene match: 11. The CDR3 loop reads CASSTPLGQVSYEQYF. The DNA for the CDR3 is TGTGCCAGCAGCACCCCGCTAGGACAGGTTTCCTACGAGCAGTACTTC.

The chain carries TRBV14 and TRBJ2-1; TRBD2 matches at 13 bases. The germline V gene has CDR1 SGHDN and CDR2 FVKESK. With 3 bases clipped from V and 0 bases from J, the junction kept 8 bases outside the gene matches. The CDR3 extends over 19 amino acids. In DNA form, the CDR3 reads TGTGCCAGCAGCCATCCCGGACTAGCGGGAGTGCGCTCCTACAATGAGCAGTTCTTC. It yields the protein CASSHPGLAGVRSYNEQFF.

CDR3 region: CASSIAYGGTNEQFF. The CDR3 region has the DNA TGTGCCAGTAGTATCGCCTACGGAGGAACCAATGAGCAGTTCTTC. The chain has TRBV19 and TRBJ2-1; TRBD2 is a possible D gene (5 bases). The CDR3 has 15 amino acids. V dropped 3 bases and J dropped 6 bases, with 15 bases sitting between them. Germline lookup yields CDR1 LNHDA and CDR2 SQIVND (reference sequence).

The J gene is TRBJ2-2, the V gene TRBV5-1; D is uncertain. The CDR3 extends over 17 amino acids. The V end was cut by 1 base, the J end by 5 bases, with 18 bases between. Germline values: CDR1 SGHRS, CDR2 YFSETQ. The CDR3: CASSLSGSRMETGELFF. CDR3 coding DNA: TGCGCCAGCAGCTTGTCTGGAAGCCGCATGGAGACCGGGGAGCTGTTTTTT.

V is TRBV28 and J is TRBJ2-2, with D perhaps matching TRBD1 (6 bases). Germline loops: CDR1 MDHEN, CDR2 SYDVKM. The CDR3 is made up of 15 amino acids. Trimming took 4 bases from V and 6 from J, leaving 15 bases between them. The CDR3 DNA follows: TGTGCCAGCAGTTCAACGCACAGGGCGTCCGGGGAGCTGTTTTTT. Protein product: CASSSTHRASGELFF.

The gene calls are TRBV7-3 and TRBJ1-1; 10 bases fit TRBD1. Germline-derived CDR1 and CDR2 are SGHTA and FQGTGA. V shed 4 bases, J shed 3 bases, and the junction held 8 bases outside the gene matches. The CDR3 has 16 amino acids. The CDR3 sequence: CASSSTGGASDTEAFF. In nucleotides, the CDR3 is TGTGCCAGCAGCTCGACAGGGGGCGCCTCGGACACTGAAGCTTTCTTT.

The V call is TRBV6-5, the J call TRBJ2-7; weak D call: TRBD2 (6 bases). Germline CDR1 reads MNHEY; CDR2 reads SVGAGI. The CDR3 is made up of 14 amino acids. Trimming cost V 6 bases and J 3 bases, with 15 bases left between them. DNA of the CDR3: TGTGCCAGCAGGCGGGACGGATCTTTCTACGAGCAGTACTTC. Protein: CASRRDGSFYEQYF.

CDR3 nucleotides: TGTGCCAGCAGCTTGGGGGCAGGTGACACCGGGGAGCTGTTTTTT. Translating it yields CASSLGAGDTGELFF. The chain couples TRBV5-4 to TRBJ2-2; D is uncertain. The CDR3 spans 15 residues. Germline V gene lookup returns CDR1 SGHNT and CDR2 YYREEE (reference sequence). The V end was cut by 0 bases, the J end by 3 bases, with 9 bases between.

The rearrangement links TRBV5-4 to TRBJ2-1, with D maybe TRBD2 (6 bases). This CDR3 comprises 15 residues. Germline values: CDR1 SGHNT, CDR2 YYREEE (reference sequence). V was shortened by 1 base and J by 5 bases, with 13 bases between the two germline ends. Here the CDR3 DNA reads TGTGCCAGCAGCTTGTCCCTAGCGACTAACAATGAGCAGTTCTTC. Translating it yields CASSLSLATNNEQFF.

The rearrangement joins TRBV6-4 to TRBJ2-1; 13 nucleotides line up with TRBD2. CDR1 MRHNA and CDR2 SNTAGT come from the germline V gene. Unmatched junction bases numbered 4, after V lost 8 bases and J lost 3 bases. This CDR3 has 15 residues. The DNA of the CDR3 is TGTGCCAGCTCCCGGACTAGCGGGGGCTACAATGAGCAGTTCTTC. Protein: CASSRTSGGYNEQFF.

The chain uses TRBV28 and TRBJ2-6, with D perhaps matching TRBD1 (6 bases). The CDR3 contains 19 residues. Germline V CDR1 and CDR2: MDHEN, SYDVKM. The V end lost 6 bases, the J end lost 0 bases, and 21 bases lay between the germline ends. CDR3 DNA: TGTGCCAGCAGCCCCCCAGGGGCCACAAAGTCCTCTGGGGCCAACGTCCTGACTTTC. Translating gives CASSPPGATKSSGANVLTF.